A selection of T cell receptor beta chains follows, all from one sample in a study of T cells in Graves' hyperthyroidism and ophthalmopathy. TCRdb redid the calling of the multiplex PCR reads with MiXCR, one entry per CDR3 protein. The sample yields 350,000 to 450,000 distinct CDR3 sequences, about 14% seen once. The sequenced sample consisted of blood. Receptor source: a man aged 50 to 59 with Graves' ophthalmopathy. CDR3s include the opening cysteine and the closing phenylalanine or tryptophan. A D gene is named only where the DNA matches it firmly. Not every row has a clone size; where given, it reads once, few, many or a size class.

D: NA
J: TRBJ2-1
length: 16
V: TRBV11-3
size: many
CDR3: CASSLGSSGSYNEQFF
DNA: TGTGCCAGCAGCTTAGGTTCTTCGGGCTCCTACAATGAGCAGTTCTTC

D: NA
J: TRBJ2-1
length: 14
V: TRBV29-1
size: few
CDR3: CSVTGVPSANEQFF
DNA: TGCAGCGTTACGGGAGTCCCGTCGGCCAATGAGCAGTTCTTC

D: TRBD1
J: TRBJ2-5
length: 16
V: TRBV4-1
size: NA
CDR3: CASSQDLGQGKETQYF
DNA: TGCGCCAGCAGCCAAGATTTGGGACAGGGAAAAGAGACCCAGTACTTC

D: TRBD1
J: TRBJ2-7
length: 14
V: TRBV10-2
size: many
CDR3: CASSPLDRVAEQYF
DNA: TGCGCCAGCAGCCCTTTGGACAGGGTCGCCGAGCAGTACTTC

D: NA
J: TRBJ1-3
length: 11
V: TRBV29-1
size: NA
CDR3: CSASPGNTIYF
DNA: TGCAGCGCCAGCCCTGGAAACACCATATATTTT

D: TRBD1
J: TRBJ2-7
length: 17
V: TRBV10-3
size: few
CDR3: CAISAFSETGRSYEQYF
DNA: TGTGCCATCAGTGCGTTTTCTGAGACAGGGCGCTCCTACGAGCAGTACTTC

D: NA
J: TRBJ2-2
length: 12
V: TRBV3-1
size: many
CDR3: CASSQDTGELFF
DNA: TGTGCCAGCTCACAAGACACCGGGGAGCTGTTTTTT

D: TRBD1
J: TRBJ1-2
length: 14
V: TRBV29-1
size: many
CDR3: CSALPGQSNYGYTF
DNA: TGCAGCGCATTGCCGGGACAGTCGAACTATGGCTACACCTTC

D: NA
J: TRBJ2-1
length: 13
V: TRBV20-1
size: few
CDR3: CSARPREPNEQFF
DNA: TGCAGTGCTAGACCGCGGGAACCCAATGAGCAGTTCTTC

D: TRBD2
J: TRBJ2-2
length: 12
V: TRBV10-3
size: NA
CDR3: CAVSGSAGELFF
DNA: TGTGCCGTAAGCGGGAGCGCCGGGGAGCTGTTTTTT

D: NA
J: TRBJ1-2
length: 17
V: TRBV4-2
size: few
CDR3: CASSHRPNSLTNYGYTF
DNA: TGTGCCAGCAGCCACCGCCCAAACAGTTTAACTAACTATGGCTACACCTTC

D: NA
J: TRBJ2-7
length: 15
V: TRBV5-5
size: many
CDR3: CASSFIVSESYEQYF
DNA: TGTGCCAGCAGCTTTATAGTTAGTGAATCCTACGAGCAGTACTTC

D: NA
J: TRBJ2-7
length: 14
V: TRBV6-1
size: NA
CDR3: CASRRTLFGDEQYF
DNA: TGTGCCAGCAGGCGGACCTTGTTTGGCGACGAGCAGTACTTC